These 28 T cell receptor beta chains share one sample of origin, sequenced in a study of T cells after yellow fever vaccination (dated by TCRdb to about 2019). What this sample's treatment or condition label stands for: live attenuated yellow fever vaccine strain. The library relied on 5' RACE. These reads were obtained on an Illumina NovaSeq 6000. The raw public reads went through TCRdb reprocessing: fastp at Q25, MiXCR clone calling, in-frame beta chains kept. CDR3 protein sequences are deduplicated, and each keeps its most common genes and DNA. Within this sample are about 130,000 distinct CDR3 sequences, with roughly 10% of them counted one time only. Of the sample, approximately 37% is held by the ten largest clones. The sequencing used CD8+ T cells sorted from PBMCs, collected on the day of the yellow fever booster vaccination. Receptors originate from a man aged 18 to 29 who received the YFV17D yellow fever vaccine.

The chain couples TRBV10-3 to TRBJ2-6; no firm D call. Trimming stripped 6 bases from V and 0 bases from J, with 6 bases between. CDR1 and CDR2 (germline): ENHRY, SYGVKD. This CDR3 has 14 amino acids. In DNA, the CDR3 is TGTGCCATCAGAGAGGACTCTGGGGCCAACGTCCTGACTTTC. Translating it yields CAIREDSGANVLTF.

The chain employs TRBV7-9 and TRBJ1-5; D gene unclear. V was clipped by 1 base and J by 9 bases, with 16 bases between them. Germline CDR1 and CDR2: SEHNR and FQNEAQ (reference sequence). The CDR3 loop spans 15 amino acids. The CDR3 bases are TGTGCCAGCAGCTTAGGACGCGACCCCGAGGGGCCCCAGCATTTT. Its protein is CASSLGRDPEGPQHF.

This clonotype was recorded at least ten times. The chain combines TRBV27 with TRBJ1-2; D uncertain. The length of the CDR3 is 15 residues. Trimming cost V 4 bases and J 1 base, with 13 bases left between them. Germline CDR1 MNHEY, CDR2 SMNVEV (reference sequence). Here the CDR3 DNA reads TGTGCCAGCAGTTCCCAGGCATGGGGTAACTATGGCTACACCTTC. Its translation is CASSSQAWGNYGYTF.

The chain recombines TRBV7-3 with TRBJ2-1; 8 bases fit TRBD1. The CDR3 covers 14 residues. The V and J ends lost 2 bases and 7 bases, in that order; junction bases with no gene match: 4. Germline CDR1 and CDR2: SGHTA and FQGTGA. The CDR3 is CASSLAGGRNEQFF. The DNA of the CDR3 is TGTGCCAGCAGCTTAGCAGGGGGCAGGAATGAGCAGTTCTTC. The full variable domain, rest sourced from reference TRBV7-3 and TRBJ2-1, is GAGVSQTPSNKVTEKGKYVELRCDPISGHTALYWYRQSLGQGPEFLIYFQGTGAADDSGLPNDRFFAVRPEGSVSTLKIQRTERGDSAVYLCASSLAGGRNEQFFGPGTRLTVL.

This clonotype occurred many times. The rearrangement uses TRBV12-3 or TRBV12-4 and TRBJ2-5, with D hard to call. The CDR3 is 13 amino acids. Trimming cost V 1 base and J 1 base, with 4 bases left between them. CDR3 DNA: TGTGCCAGCAGTTTAGGGCCCCAAGAGACCCAGTACTTC. This codes for CASSLGPQETQYF.

The rearrangement joins TRBV5-1 to TRBJ2-1; perhaps D is TRBD1 or TRBD2 (5 bases each). The V end lost 4 bases, the J end lost 4 bases, and 12 bases lay between the germline ends. Per the germline V gene, CDR1 is SGHRS and CDR2 is YFSETQ. This CDR3 spans 14 amino acids. The CDR3 spells CASSPGRQYNEQFF. Written as DNA, the CDR3 is TGCGCCAGCAGCCCGGGGCGACAGTACAATGAGCAGTTCTTC.

This chain uses TRBV7-6 with TRBJ1-2, with a possible D match to TRBD1 (5 bases). Germline loops: CDR1 SGHVS, CDR2 FNYEAQ. V was trimmed by 0 bases and J by 6 bases, leaving 17 bases between them. The CDR3 totals 16 residues. CDR3 nucleotides: TGTGCCAGCAGCTTAGCGTCAGGGCCTTCCCTAGATGGCTACACCTTC. Amino acids: CASSLASGPSLDGYTF.

This clonotype has only a few counts. This sequence joins TRBV5-1 and TRBJ2-7; maybe TRBD1 (5 bases). Germline V lookup: CDR1 SGHRS, CDR2 YFSETQ. The CDR3 has 14 amino acids. The ends were cut back, 4 bases at V and 1 base at J, with 12 bases in the middle. CDR3 sequence reads: CASSGTRVSYEQYF. DNA of the CDR3: TGCGCCAGCAGCGGAACCAGGGTATCCTACGAGCAGTACTTC.

This rearrangement joins TRBV3-1 to TRBJ2-5, with 7 bases identical to TRBD2. Germline assignment: CDR1 LGHDT and CDR2 YNNKEL (reference sequence). Unmatched junction bases numbered 10, after V lost 1 base and J lost 5 bases. This CDR3 is built from 16 residues. The CDR3 loop is CASSQVPSGAWETQYF. The DNA for the CDR3 is TGTGCCAGCAGCCAAGTACCCAGCGGGGCTTGGGAGACCCAGTACTTC.

There are a few counts of this clonotype. The gene calls are TRBV5-1 and TRBJ1-3; D gene uncertain. This CDR3 region has 14 residues. The V gene's germline CDR1 is SGHRS and CDR2 YFSETQ. Trimming took 6 bases from V and 1 from J, leaving 11 bases between them. CDR3 in amino acids: CASKKLRSGNTIYF. As DNA, the CDR3 is TGCGCCAGCAAGAAGCTTAGGTCTGGAAACACCATATATTTT. Combining the CDR3 with reference TRBV5-1 and TRBJ1-3 gives the whole variable domain KAGVTQTPRYLIKTRGQQVTLSCSPISGHRSVSWYQQTPGQGLQFLFEYFSETQRNKGNFPGRFSGRQFSNSRSEMNVSTLELGDSALYLCASKKLRSGNTIYFGEGSWLTVV.

The chain employs TRBV2 and TRBJ2-7; the D call may be TRBD1 or TRBD2 (5 bases each). There are 12 residues in the CDR3. V shed 2 bases and J shed 6 bases, with 8 bases lying between them. Germline CDR1 is SNHLY and CDR2 is FYNNEI. CDR3: CASSELGVEQYV. The CDR3 DNA is TGTGCCAGCAGTGAATTGGGGGTCGAGCAGTACGTC.

The chain joins TRBV20-1 to TRBJ2-1, with 8 positions matching TRBD2. V lost 6 bases and J lost 8; bases outside the gene matches: 15. This CDR3 is built from 15 residues. The germline CDR1 and CDR2 sequences are DFQATT and SNEGSKA (reference sequence). This chain's CDR3 is CSATRGGDGGYEQFF. CDR3 coding DNA: TGCAGTGCAACCCGGGGGGGTGACGGGGGCTATGAGCAGTTCTTC.

In its sample, this clonotype was seen many times. V is TRBV24-1 and J is TRBJ2-1, with 8 bases identical to TRBD1. Trimming cost V 3 bases and J 4 bases; bases outside gene matches: 7. CDR3 length equals 16 residues. Germline lookup yields CDR1 KGHDR and CDR2 SFDVKD. In nucleotides, the CDR3 is TGTGCCACCAGTGATCCTGGACAGGGTTCGTACAATGAGCAGTTCTTC. It codes for CATSDPGQGSYNEQFF.

This clonotype was detected only a few times. The genes are TRBV12-3 or TRBV12-4 and TRBJ2-7; D unclear. The V and J ends lost 3 bases and 6 bases respectively, with 9 bases between them. The CDR3 consists of 12 residues. The CDR3 coding sequence is TGTGCCAGCAGTTTCGTACCCGCCGAGCAGTACTTC. This encodes CASSFVPAEQYF.

This clonotype was recorded a few times. The chain combines TRBV7-8 with TRBJ1-2, with D tentatively TRBD1 (6 bases). Germline V gene lookup returns CDR1 SGHVS and CDR2 FQNEAQ. V lost 1 base to trimming and J lost 4 bases, with 10 bases between them. This CDR3 spans 14 amino acids. The CDR3 spells CASSLEGDLYGYTF. Here the CDR3 DNA reads TGTGCCAGCAGCTTAGAGGGGGACCTCTATGGCTACACCTTC.

In this sample, this clonotype turned up a few times. The chain employs TRBV29-1 and TRBJ1-2; a weak D match, TRBD1 (5 bases). The CDR3 totals 14 residues. V was shortened by 6 bases and J by 5 bases, with 19 bases between the two germline ends. Germline loops: CDR1 SQVTM, CDR2 ANQGSEA. The CDR3 sequence: CSVDGTAPLYGYTF. The CDR3 DNA reads as TGCAGCGTCGACGGGACCGCCCCGTTGTATGGCTACACCTTC.

The table lists this clonotype with a few counts. V is TRBV29-1 and J is TRBJ1-6; D call uncertain. The CDR3 sequence is 12 residues long. Germline V gene lookup returns CDR1 SQVTM and CDR2 ANQGSEA. V shed 6 bases and J shed 8 bases, with 11 bases lying between them. CDR3 sequence: CSVREGDSPLHF. CDR3 coding DNA: TGCAGCGTAAGAGAAGGAGATTCACCCCTCCACTTT.

The table lists this clonotype with many counts. The chain uses TRBV5-1 and TRBJ2-3, with D tentatively TRBD1 or TRBD2 (5 bases each). The CDR3 runs 15 residues. The V gene lost 4 bases and the J gene lost 1 base, with 13 bases spanning the gap. The germline V gene encodes CDR1 SGHRS and CDR2 YFSETQ. The CDR3 region has the DNA TGCGCCAGCAGCGTTGGGGACGCTCGCACAGATACGCAGTATTTT. Translated: CASSVGDARTDTQYF.

This clonotype was picked up a small number of times. This chain joins TRBV7-9 and TRBJ2-4; possibly TRBD2 for D (7 bases). V was clipped by 0 bases and J by 0 bases, with 9 bases between them. From germline, CDR1 is SEHNR and CDR2 FQNEAQ (reference sequence). The CDR3 has 16 amino acids. For the CDR3, the DNA is TGTGCCAGCAGCTTAGCGGGGGGGCTAGCCAAAAACATTCAGTACTTC. This sequence encodes CASSLAGGLAKNIQYF.

This clonotype has ten or more counts. V usage is TRBV6-4 and J usage is TRBJ2-1, with D possibly being TRBD2 (5 bases). Germline CDR1 MRHNA, CDR2 SNTAGT. Trimming cost V 10 bases and J 0 bases, with 13 bases left between them. The CDR3 runs 14 residues. Here the CDR3 DNA reads TGTGCCACCAGACAAGGGAGCTCCTACAATGAGCAGTTCTTC. This codes for CATRQGSSYNEQFF.

The chain recombines TRBV15 with TRBJ1-2; no definite D call. This CDR3 comprises 15 residues. The V end was cut by 0 bases, the J end by 5 bases, with 13 bases between. In germline, CDR1 is LNHNV, CDR2 YYDKDF (reference sequence). DNA of the CDR3: TGTGCCACCAGCAGAGATAAGGGTTTAGGGTATGGCTACACCTTC. It is translated as CATSRDKGLGYGYTF. The variable domain in full, completed from reference TRBV15 and TRBJ1-2, reads DAMVIQNPRYQVTQFGKPVTLSCSQTLNHNVMYWYQQKSSQAPKLLFHYYDKDFNNEADTPDNFQSRRPNTSFCFLDIRSPGLGDTAMYLCATSRDKGLGYGYTFGSGTRLTVV.

This clonotype was detected many times. The rearrangement links TRBV10-3 to TRBJ2-1, with 10 bases that match TRBD2. Trimming cost V 8 bases and J 6 bases; bases outside gene matches: 4. Germline values: CDR1 ENHRY, CDR2 SYGVKD. The CDR3 is made up of 13 amino acids. The DNA for the CDR3 is TGTGCCATCTCAAGCGGGGGGGTCAATGAGCAGTTCTTC. It codes for CAISSGGVNEQFF.

This clonotype has ten or more counts. The rearrangement joins TRBV4-1 to TRBJ2-5, with a weak D call TRBD1 (6 bases). Looked up from germline, CDR1 is MGHRA and CDR2 is YSYEKL. V lost 4 bases to trimming and J lost 9 bases, with 15 bases between them. This CDR3 contains 13 residues. The CDR3 here is CASSLTGFGPQYF. In DNA form, the CDR3 reads TGCGCCAGCAGCCTAACAGGGTTTGGGCCCCAGTACTTC.

This clonotype was observed a handful of times. The gene calls are TRBV9 and TRBJ1-2; possibly TRBD1 for D (6 bases). V lost 7 bases to trimming and J lost 3 bases, with 7 bases between them. In germline, CDR1 is SGDLS, CDR2 YYNGEE. The CDR3 is made up of 11 amino acids. The CDR3 protein is CASGTYYGYTF. The CDR3 DNA is TGTGCCAGCGGGACATACTATGGCTACACCTTC.

This clonotype came up a few times. This chain links TRBV4-3 with TRBJ2-6; the D gene is possibly TRBD2 (6 bases). This CDR3 region has 16 residues. The V gene lost 1 base and the J gene lost 2 bases, with 9 bases spanning the gap. The V gene's germline CDR1 is LGHNA and CDR2 YSLEER. The CDR3 reads CASSQVAGPGANVLTF. The DNA for the CDR3 is TGCGCCAGCAGCCAAGTTGCGGGGCCTGGGGCCAACGTCCTGACTTTC.

This clonotype was recorded a few times. The rearrangement joins TRBV13 to TRBJ1-4; no firm D call. Trimming took 5 bases from V and 3 from J, leaving 13 bases between them. Germline V gene data show CDR1 as PRHDT and CDR2 as FYEKMQ (reference sequence). The CDR3 has 15 amino acids. This CDR3 is CASSAWRASNEKLFF. The CDR3 nucleotides are TGTGCCAGCAGCGCGTGGAGGGCATCTAATGAAAAACTGTTTTTT.

There are a few counts of this clonotype. The chain links TRBV28 to TRBJ2-7; 9 positions agree with TRBD1. Germline trimming cut 2 bases from V and 6 bases from J; bases unmatched to any gene: 5. The CDR3 is 14 residues long. The V gene's germline CDR1 is MDHEN and CDR2 SYDVKM. This CDR3 reads CASSLMGQGGEQYV. The CDR3 coding sequence is TGTGCCAGCAGTTTAATGGGACAGGGCGGCGAGCAGTACGTC.

Concerning this clonotype itself: One junction end does not reproduce the germline sequence, and a read error may be involved. The chain has TRBV12-5 and TRBJ1-2, with TRBD1 identical over 9 bases. The CDR3 covers 14 residues. The germline gives CDR1 LGHNT, CDR2 FRNRAP. The CDR3 nucleotides read TGTGCTAGTGGTTTGGGGACAGGGGTCGGGACTTCGGTCTTC. Translating gives CASGLGTGVGTSVF.